These T cell receptor beta chains were read from a single sample in a study of metastatic and nonmetastatic thyroid tumors. TCRdb re-analyzed the PCR reads through MiXCR. Here the sample spans 15,000 to 20,000 clones, about 31% being singletons. The sequencing input was adjacent normal tissue. Receptors originate from a female donor with papillary thyroid cancer or a benign thyroid nodule (not recorded which). Some clones in this sample may be carry-over from other donors' samples. Each CDR3 is given with its conserved first and last residue. The D gene is left open where the match is weak. Rows give clone size only sometimes, using once, few, many, or a class for an expanded clone.

d_call cdr3_length j_call v_call clone_size cdr3_aa cdr3_nt
TRBD2 15 TRBJ2-7 TRBV7-6 . CASSLDGGRADEQYF TGTGCCAGCAGCTTAGATGGCGGGAGGGCCGACGAGCAGTACTTC
TRBD2 14 TRBJ2-7 TRBV20-1 . CSALGTSGTAGKYF TGCAGTGCTCTCGGGACTAGCGGGACCGCAGGGAAGTACTTC
TRBD2 15 TRBJ2-1 TRBV6-2/TRBV6-3 few CASSYLAGEADEQFF TGTGCCAGCAGTTACCTAGCGGGGGAAGCGGATGAGCAGTTCTTC
. 11 TRBJ1-1 TRBV6-1 . CASTEYTEAFF TGTGCCAGCACCGAGTACACTGAAGCTTTCTTT
. 14 TRBJ2-3 TRBV20-1 few CSAILTGATDTQYF TGCAGTGCCATATTGACAGGCGCCACAGATACGCAGTATTTT
. 15 TRBJ1-2 TRBV5-1 . CASSPTGGLFYGYTF TGCGCCAGCAGTCCGACCGGGGGGCTGTTCTATGGCTACACCTTC
TRBD2 15 TRBJ2-7 TRBV10-3 few CAIGGHSGNSYEQYF TGTGCCATCGGAGGCCACAGCGGGAACAGTTACGAGCAGTACTTC
. 15 TRBJ2-2 TRBV4-1 . CASSLVQELTGELFF TGCGCCAGCAGTCTTGTTCAGGAGCTCACCGGGGAGCTGTTTTTT
TRBD1 14 TRBJ1-1 TRBV6-1 . CASSLPGQEPEAFF TGTGCCAGCAGTCTCCCGGGACAGGAGCCTGAAGCTTTCTTT
. 14 TRBJ1-4 TRBV12-3/TRBV12-4 many CASSSWALNEKLFF TGTGCCAGCAGTTCCTGGGCCTTAAATGAAAAACTGTTTTTT
TRBD2 14 TRBJ2-7 TRBV20-1 . CSAREGLAAFEQYF TGCAGTGCTAGAGAGGGACTAGCGGCTTTCGAGCAGTACTTC
TRBD2 16 TRBJ2-2 TRBV6-6 . CASRQREGLSAGELFF TGTGCCAGCAGACAGCGGGAGGGCCTTTCGGCCGGGGAGCTGTTTTTT
. 12 TRBJ2-3 TRBV10-3 many CAITEDLNTQYF TGTGCCATCACCGAGGACCTAAATACGCAGTATTTT
. 12 TRBJ2-1 TRBV28 few CASSFGSYEQFF TGTGCCAGCAGTTTCGGTAGCTATGAGCAGTTCTTC
. 14 TRBJ2-1 TRBV19 . CASSIEGASNEQFF TGTGCCAGTAGTATAGAAGGAGCGTCCAATGAGCAGTTCTTC
. 17 TRBJ2-1 TRBV6-1 few CASSLRTSPVVYNEQFF TGTGCCAGCAGCCTGCGGACGTCGCCAGTAGTCTACAATGAGCAGTTCTTC
. 12 TRBJ2-1 TRBV20-1 many CSARVSYNEQFF TGCAGTGCCAGGGTATCCTACAATGAGCAGTTCTTC
. 15 TRBJ2-5 TRBV7-2 . CASSLLGDPGETQYF TGTGCCAGCAGCTTACTTGGAGACCCAGGAGAGACCCAGTACTTC
TRBD1 15 TRBJ2-3 TRBV2 few CASSENRGGTDTQYF TGTGCCAGCAGTGAAAACAGGGGCGGGACAGATACGCAGTATTTT
TRBD2 16 TRBJ2-2 TRBV6-1 . CASKAGGRAETGELFF TGTGCCAGCAAGGCGGGAGGGCGAGCTGAGACCGGGGAGCTGTTTTTT
. 15 TRBJ1-1 TRBV7-9 many CASSLGTNRDTEAFF TGTGCCAGCAGCTTAGGGACCAATAGGGACACTGAAGCTTTCTTT
. 13 TRBJ2-3 TRBV30 . CAWSVRSTDTQYF TGTGCCTGGAGTGTACGCAGCACAGATACGCAGTATTTT
. 15 TRBJ2-7 TRBV9 many CASSASPQGGNEQYF TGTGCCAGCAGCGCCTCACCGCAGGGGGGCAACGAGCAGTACTTC
TRBD2 14 TRBJ2-1 TRBV5-1 once CASSSAGGYNEQFF TGCGCCAGCAGCTCCGCGGGAGGTTACAATGAGCAGTTCTTC
TRBD2 16 TRBJ2-7 TRBV6-1 few CASSELRPSGSHEQYF TGTGCCAGCAGTGAACTAAGACCTAGCGGGAGCCACGAGCAGTACTTC
. 14 TRBJ2-7 TRBV12-3/TRBV12-4 . CASSDVGGIEELYF TGTGCCAGCAGTGACGTTGGGGGGATCGAGGAGCTGTACTTC
TRBD1 14 TRBJ1-1 TRBV10-1 . CASSPGQANTEAFF TGCGCCAGCAGTCCCGGACAGGCGAACACTGAAGCTTTCTTT
TRBD1 14 TRBJ1-5 TRBV4-1 . CASSQRNDGQVVHF TGCGCCAGCAGCCAAAGAAATGATGGACAGGTTGTGCATTTT
TRBD1 16 TRBJ2-2 TRBV6-1 . CASRVTGTGATGELFF TGTGCCAGCAGAGTTACCGGGACAGGGGCCACCGGGGAGCTGTTTTTT
. 13 TRBJ1-1 TRBV20-1 . CSAPPGGNTEAFF TGCAGTGCCCCCCCCGGGGGGAACACTGAAGCTTTCTTT
TRBD1 14 TRBJ2-7 TRBV5-5 many CASSLARQGYEQYF TGTGCCAGCAGCTTGGCAAGACAGGGGTACGAGCAGTACTTC
TRBD1 16 TRBJ2-2 TRBV4-1 . CASSQEQGKRTGELFF TGCGCCAGCAGCCAAGAACAGGGGAAGCGCACCGGGGAGCTGTTTTTT
TRBD1 14 TRBJ1-2 TRBV20-1 many CSAIGQGGGYGYTF TGCAGTGCTATCGGACAGGGAGGTGGCTATGGCTACACCTTC
TRBD1 14 TRBJ1-1 TRBV6-1 few CAMPPGQVNTEAFF TGTGCCATGCCCCCCGGACAGGTAAACACTGAAGCTTTCTTT
. 13 TRBJ2-3 TRBV15 medium-sized CATRVGTTDTQYF TGTGCCACCAGAGTAGGGACAACAGATACGCAGTATTTT
. 13 TRBJ2-7 TRBV11-2 . CASSLNLLFEQYF TGTGCCAGCAGCTTGAATCTTTTGTTCGAGCAGTACTTC
. 16 TRBJ2-7 TRBV11-2 . CASSSSVNKPPREQYF TGTGCCAGCAGCTCTTCCGTGAATAAACCCCCTAGGGAGCAGTACTTC